This TCR beta chain was sequenced in a study of blood T cell repertoires in COVID-19. Study context: Sample material is recorded as cDNA or gDNA derived from T cells, B-cell-depleted T cells, or PBMCs.

Clones were sequenced by immunoSEQ multiplex PCR, and TCRdb holds only the in-frame ones, with some missing. The sample gives about 140,000 clones, 85% to 90% of which show up once; less than 6.5% is in the top ten. The CDR3 covers 12 residues. Germline assignment: CDR1 SEHNR and CDR2 FQNEAQ (reference sequence). The V end lost 7 bases, the J end lost 4 bases, and 7 bases lay between the germline ends. Material for sequencing was peripheral blood. The V call is TRBV7-9, the J call TRBJ1-4; D remains unclear. The sequence was collected from a human donor in a cohort sampled during active COVID-19. The CDR3 coding sequence is TGTGCCAGCAACGGGATTAATGAAAAACTGTTTTTT. Encoded protein: CASNGINEKLFF.